Detailed here is one T cell receptor (beta chain). Frequency shows this clonotype is medium-sized (0.01 to 0.1%); no count was noted. The antigen it binds to is not known. This entry belongs to a study of CD8 T cells in cerebrospinal fluid in Alzheimer's disease (dated by TCRdb to 2018 to 2021). Broadly, across the study: The study used two single-cell methods, plate-based nested PCR sequencing and droplet-based sequencing, to evaluate clonal expansion of CSF T cells. Whether clonally expanded T cells were present in cerebrospinal fluid from healthy elderly individuals and from patients with neurodegenerative disease was tested. In the droplet-based CSF analysis comparing patients with controls, 9 healthy controls (approximately 11,000 cells) and 9 patients with MCI or Alzheimer's disease (about 10,000 cells) were included. A total of some 25 samples were covered by the CSF gene-expression analysis, which included Parkinson's disease patients. What the study reported, not specific to this receptor: In pooled data, a highly expanded clone (at least 3% of TCRs) occurred in 1 of 10 healthy subjects versus 4 of 6 Alzheimer's patients. The EBV-specific clones were neither the most highly expanded clones nor enriched among patients. The authors cautioned that detecting EBV-specific TCRs in CSF does not establish a causal link between EBV and Alzheimer's disease. The largest CSF clone made up a higher percentage of TCRs in patients with MCI or Alzheimer's disease than in controls. Only samples with detectable clones (roughly eleven healthy, 5 MCI, 5 AD, 6 PD) were included in the overall clonality comparison.

Based on the germline V gene (reference sequence), the CDR1 and CDR2 sequences are DFQATT and SNEGSKA. Spanning cysteine to phenylalanine, the CDR3 consists of 15 amino acids. The protein alone is recorded here. The method behind the library was 10x single-cell sequencing. 10X Genomics single-cell V(D)J and 5' gene-expression libraries were used to profile CSF cells. An Illumina NextSeq550 was used to sequence CSF single-cell TCR libraries. The source study handled its data this way. V(D)J reads were aligned to the vdj-GRCh38 alts ensemble 2.0.0 reference and processed with the Cell Ranger vdj pipeline. Cell barcodes sharing the same set of productive CDR3 nucleotide sequences were defined as clonotypes. To link clonality with transcriptional profiles, clonotype information was added to the Seurat v3.0 gene-expression metadata. CSF cells with more than 1,800 genes, more than 7,500 UMIs or more than 10% mitochondrial reads were excluded. CDR3-beta sequences were compared against VDJdb to identify TCRs with known antigen specificity. Network analysis of clone sharing used the R package qgraph and included only TCRs with complete alpha and beta chains. TCRdb reprocessed the reads into one record per CDR3 protein sequence, lacking DNA. These V and J calls derive from TCRdb rather than the authors' analysis. The table for this sample shows about 1,600 distinct CDR3 sequences. The ten largest make up about a tenth of the sample.

All participants were free of acute infectious disease and in good physical condition. A live/dead marker was used to sort live CSF cells for droplet-based sequencing. CSF was obtained by lumbar puncture, and immune cells were pelleted by centrifugation at 300g. Each CSF sample was examined for red blood cells, and any sample with blood contamination was excluded. CSF cells were cryopreserved in freezing medium, frozen overnight at -80 °C, and then stored in liquid nitrogen. Before analysis, CSF samples were stored for less than six months. The sequence was obtained from a human donor in good health. The rearranged chain carries TRBV20-1 and TRBJ2-5; without DNA, the TCRdb call of TRBD2 cannot be checked. Sequences were obtained from cerebrospinal fluid. CDR3 reads: CSAPSRGRAVLTQYF.